This T cell receptor beta chain was recovered during a study of shared clonotypes between healthy human individuals. Study-level background: Every donor yielded three CD4 naive, three CD4 memory, two CD8 naive and one CD8 memory plate.

CD8 cells regarded as naive lacked CD45RO, were positively chosen for CCR7, and omitted terminally differentiated effector memory CD45RA+ cells. Sequencing was performed with immunoSEQ multiplex PCR; in TCRdb, only in-frame clones are kept and a portion is missing. The sample contains hundreds of thousands of clones, about 96% of which appear only once. Concerning this clone: The antigen is unknown.

Germline-derived CDR1 and CDR2 are MNHEY and SMNVEV (reference sequence). The CDR3 runs 15 residues. V was trimmed by 6 bases and J by 0 bases, leaving 12 bases between them. General study results and limits: Sharing across four donors was highest in naive CD4 (approximately 5%) and lowest in memory CD8 (around 0.4%). Against clonotypes common to all four donors, non-shared ones had lower generation probabilities. Clonotype sharing levels among donors were expected to vary with sequencing depth.

This chain uses TRBV27 with TRBJ2-1; the D is unclear. The receptor comes from a woman aged 25 to 39 in good health. Sequenced sample: naive CD8+ T cells sorted from blood. The CDR3 is CASRLVGSSYNEQFF. CDR3 coding DNA: TGTGCCAGCAGGCTCGTGGGGTCCTCCTACAATGAGCAGTTCTTC.